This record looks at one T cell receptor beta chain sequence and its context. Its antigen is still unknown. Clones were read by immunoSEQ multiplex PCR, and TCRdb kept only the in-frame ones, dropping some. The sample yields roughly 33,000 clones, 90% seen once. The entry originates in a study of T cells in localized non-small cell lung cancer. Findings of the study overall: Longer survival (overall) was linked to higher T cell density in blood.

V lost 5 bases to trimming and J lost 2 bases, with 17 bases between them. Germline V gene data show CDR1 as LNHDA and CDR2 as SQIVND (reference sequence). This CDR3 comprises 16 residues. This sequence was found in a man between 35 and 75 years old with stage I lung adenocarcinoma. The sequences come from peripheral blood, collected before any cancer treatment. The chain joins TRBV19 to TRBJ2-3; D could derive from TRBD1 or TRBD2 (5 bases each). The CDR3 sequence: CASSPYPGPFTDTQYF. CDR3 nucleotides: TGTGCCAGTAGTCCATACCCGGGACCCTTCACAGATACGCAGTATTTT.